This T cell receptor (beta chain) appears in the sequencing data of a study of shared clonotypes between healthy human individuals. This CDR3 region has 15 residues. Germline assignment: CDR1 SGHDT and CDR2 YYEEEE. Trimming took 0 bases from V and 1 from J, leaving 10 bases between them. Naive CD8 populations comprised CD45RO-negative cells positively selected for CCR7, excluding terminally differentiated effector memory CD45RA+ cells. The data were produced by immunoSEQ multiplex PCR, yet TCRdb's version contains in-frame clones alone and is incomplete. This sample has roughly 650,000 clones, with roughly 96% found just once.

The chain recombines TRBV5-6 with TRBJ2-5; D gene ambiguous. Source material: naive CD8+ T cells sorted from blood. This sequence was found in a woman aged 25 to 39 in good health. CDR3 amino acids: CASSLVSLGQETQYF. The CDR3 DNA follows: TGTGCCAGCAGCTTGGTTAGTCTCGGCCAAGAGACCCAGTACTTC.